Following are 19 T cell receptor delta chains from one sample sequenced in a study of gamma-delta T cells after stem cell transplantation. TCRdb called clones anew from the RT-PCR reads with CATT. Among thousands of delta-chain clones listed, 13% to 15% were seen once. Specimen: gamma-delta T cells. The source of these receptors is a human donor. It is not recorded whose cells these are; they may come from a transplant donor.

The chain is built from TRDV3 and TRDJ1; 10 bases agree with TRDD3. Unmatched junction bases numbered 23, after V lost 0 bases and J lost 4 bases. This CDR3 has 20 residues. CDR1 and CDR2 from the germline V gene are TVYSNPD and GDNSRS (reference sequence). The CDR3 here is CAFSALYSLLLGDRFDKLIF. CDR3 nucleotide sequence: TGTGCCTTTAGTGCCCTGTACTCCCTCCTACTGGGGGATCGCTTCGATAAACTCATCTTT.

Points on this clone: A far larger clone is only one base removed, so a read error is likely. CDR3 loop: CACAVLGVSSWDTRQMFF. The DNA for the CDR3 is TGTGCCTGTGCCGTACTGGGGGTCAGCTCCTGGGACACCCGACAGATGTTTTTC. This sequence joins TRDV2 and TRDJ3; 8 nucleotides agree with TRDD3. The CDR3 length is 18 residues. Trimming took 5 bases from V and 0 from J; bases not matched to a gene: 8. CDR1 and CDR2 (germline): GEAIGNYY, EKD.

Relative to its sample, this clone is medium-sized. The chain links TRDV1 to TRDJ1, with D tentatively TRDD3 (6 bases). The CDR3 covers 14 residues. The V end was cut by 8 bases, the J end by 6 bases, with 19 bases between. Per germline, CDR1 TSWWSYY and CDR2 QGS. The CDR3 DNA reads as TGTGCTCTTCTGTCCCCGTCTCTGGGGCATAAACTCATCTTT. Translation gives CALLSPSLGHKLIF.

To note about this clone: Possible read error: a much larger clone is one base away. The CDR3 reads CACGTCTGGPLGDTRQMFF. DNA of the CDR3: TGTGCCTGTGGCACCTGTACTGGGGGGCCCCTTGGAGACACCCGACAGATGTTTTTC. The chain has TRDV2 and TRDJ3; TRDD3 aligns across 8 bases. CDR1 is GEAIGNYY, CDR2 EKD, per germline. The CDR3 contains 19 residues.

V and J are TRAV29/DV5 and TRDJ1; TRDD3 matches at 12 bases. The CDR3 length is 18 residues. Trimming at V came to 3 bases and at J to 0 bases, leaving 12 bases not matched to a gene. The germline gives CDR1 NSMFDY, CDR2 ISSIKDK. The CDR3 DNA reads TGTGCAGCAACCTGGGGGATACGAAGGGGGCCGTACACCGATAAACTCATCTTT. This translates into CAATWGIRRGPYTDKLIF.

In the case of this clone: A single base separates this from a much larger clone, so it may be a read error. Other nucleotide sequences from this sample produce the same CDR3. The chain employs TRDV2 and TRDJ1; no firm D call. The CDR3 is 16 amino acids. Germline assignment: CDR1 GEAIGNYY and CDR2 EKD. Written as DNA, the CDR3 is TGTGCCTGTGACTTCCCACGAGGAGAATCCACCGATAAACTCATCTTC. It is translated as CACDFPRGESTDKLIF.

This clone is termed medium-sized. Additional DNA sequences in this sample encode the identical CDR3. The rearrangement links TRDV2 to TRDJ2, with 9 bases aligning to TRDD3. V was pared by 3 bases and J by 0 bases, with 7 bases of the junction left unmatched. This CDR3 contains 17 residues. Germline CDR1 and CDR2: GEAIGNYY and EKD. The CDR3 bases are TGTGCCTGTGACTCCCTGGGGGATCCAGCTTTGACAGCACAACTCTTCTTT. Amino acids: CACDSLGDPALTAQLFF.

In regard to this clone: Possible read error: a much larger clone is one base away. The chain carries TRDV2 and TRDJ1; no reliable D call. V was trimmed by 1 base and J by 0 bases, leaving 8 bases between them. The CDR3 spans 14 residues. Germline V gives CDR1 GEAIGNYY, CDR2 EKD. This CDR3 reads CACDTAFDTDKLIF. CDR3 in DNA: TGTGCCTGTGACACTGCTTTTGACACCGATAAACTCATCTTT.

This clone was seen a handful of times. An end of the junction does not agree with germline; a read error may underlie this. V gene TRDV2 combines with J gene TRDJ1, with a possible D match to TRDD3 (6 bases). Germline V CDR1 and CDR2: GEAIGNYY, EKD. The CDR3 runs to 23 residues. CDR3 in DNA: TGTGCCTGTGGCACCGGAGAGCTGGGGAATACGAGCCCCCAGAAGTTATACACCGATAAACTCATCTTT. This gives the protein CACGTGELGNTSPQKLYTDKLIF.

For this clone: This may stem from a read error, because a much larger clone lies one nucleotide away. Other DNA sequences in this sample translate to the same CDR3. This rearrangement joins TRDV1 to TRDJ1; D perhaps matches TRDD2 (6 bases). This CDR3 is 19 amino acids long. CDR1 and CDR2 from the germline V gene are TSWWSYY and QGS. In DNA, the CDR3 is TGCGCTCTTGGCCTCTTCCTCCCGGGCTTACTGATGTACACCGATAAACTCATCTTT. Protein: CALGLFLPGLLMYTDKLIF.

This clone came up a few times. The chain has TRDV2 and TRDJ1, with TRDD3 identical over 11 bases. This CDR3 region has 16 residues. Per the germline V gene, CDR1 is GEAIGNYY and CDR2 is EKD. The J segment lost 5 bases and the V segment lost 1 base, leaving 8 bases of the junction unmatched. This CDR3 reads CACDTKWGIRGDKLIF. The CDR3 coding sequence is TGTGCCTGTGACACTAAGTGGGGGATACGAGGAGATAAACTCATCTTT.

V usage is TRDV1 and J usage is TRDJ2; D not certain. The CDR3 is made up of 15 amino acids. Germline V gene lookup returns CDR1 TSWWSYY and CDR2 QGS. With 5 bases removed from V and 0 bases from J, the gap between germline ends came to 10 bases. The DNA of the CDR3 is TGTGCTCTTGGGAATTCCCTCACTTTGACAGCACAACTCTTCTTT. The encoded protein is CALGNSLTLTAQLFF.

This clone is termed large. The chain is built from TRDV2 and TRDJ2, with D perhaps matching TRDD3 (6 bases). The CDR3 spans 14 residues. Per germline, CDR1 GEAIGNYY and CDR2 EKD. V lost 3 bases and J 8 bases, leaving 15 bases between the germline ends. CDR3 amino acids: CACDLGMESAQLFF. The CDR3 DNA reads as TGTGCCTGTGACCTGGGGATGGAGTCGGCACAACTCTTCTTT.

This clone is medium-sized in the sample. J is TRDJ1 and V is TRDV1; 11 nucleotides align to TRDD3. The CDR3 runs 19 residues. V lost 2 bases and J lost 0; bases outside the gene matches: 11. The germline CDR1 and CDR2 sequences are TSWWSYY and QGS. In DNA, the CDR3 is TGTGCTCTTGGGGAAATTATCTGGGGGATACTTTCGAACACCGATAAACTCATCTTT. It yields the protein CALGEIIWGILSNTDKLIF.

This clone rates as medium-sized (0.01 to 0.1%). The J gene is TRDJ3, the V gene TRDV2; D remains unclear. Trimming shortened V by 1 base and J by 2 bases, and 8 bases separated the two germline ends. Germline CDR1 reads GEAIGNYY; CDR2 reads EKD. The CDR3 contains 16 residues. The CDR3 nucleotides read TGTGCCTGTGACACGCGGGACCCCTGGGACACCCGACAGATGTTTTTC. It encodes CACDTRDPWDTRQMFF.

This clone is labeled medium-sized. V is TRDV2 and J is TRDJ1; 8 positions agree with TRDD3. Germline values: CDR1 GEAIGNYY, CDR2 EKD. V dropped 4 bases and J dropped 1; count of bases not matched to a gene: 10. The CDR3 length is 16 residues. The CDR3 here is CACDALGDGTTDKLIF. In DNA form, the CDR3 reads TGTGCCTGTGATGCTTTGGGGGATGGGACCACCGATAAACTCATCTTT.

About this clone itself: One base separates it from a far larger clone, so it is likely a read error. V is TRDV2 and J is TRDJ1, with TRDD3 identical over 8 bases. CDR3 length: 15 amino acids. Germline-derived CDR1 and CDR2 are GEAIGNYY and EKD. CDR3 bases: TGTGCCTGTGACACACTGGGGGCCCCTACCGATGAACTCATCTTT. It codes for CACDTLGAPTDELIF.

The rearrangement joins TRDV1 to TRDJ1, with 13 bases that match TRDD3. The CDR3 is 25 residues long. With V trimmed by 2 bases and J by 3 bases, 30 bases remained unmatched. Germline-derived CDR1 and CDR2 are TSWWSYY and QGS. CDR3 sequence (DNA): TGTGCTCTTGGGGAAAACCGAAGACCTTCCTTAGCTTTAACTGGGGGATACGCGGATGCCGATAAACTCATCTTT. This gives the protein CALGENRRPSLALTGGYADADKLIF.

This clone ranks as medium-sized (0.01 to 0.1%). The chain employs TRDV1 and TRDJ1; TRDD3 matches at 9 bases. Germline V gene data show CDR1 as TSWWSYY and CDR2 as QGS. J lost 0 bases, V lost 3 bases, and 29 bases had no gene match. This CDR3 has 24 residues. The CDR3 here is CALGDLPPGLPPYWGTAYTDKLIF. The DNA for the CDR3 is TGTGCTCTTGGGGACCTCCCGCCCGGCCTTCCCCCGTACTGGGGGACCGCGTACACCGATAAACTCATCTTT.